This record looks at one TCR beta chain sequence and its context. The antigen is not known. The sample comes from a study of Ad26.COV2.S vaccination and SARS-CoV-2 variants. Profiling relied on immunoSEQ multiplex PCR, and the TCRdb table lists in-frame clones only, not all of them. The sample lists about 350,000 clones; about 90% were seen once. Study-wide findings and caveats: Those who received vaccine or placebo ended up with similar non-spike TCR breadth. Substantial response breadth was reportedly seen for spike-specific CD8+ and CD4+ T cells after vaccination. Spike-specific TCR breadth was greater in vaccine than placebo recipients.

V lost 3 bases and J 5 bases, leaving 19 bases between the germline ends. This CDR3 is 16 amino acids long. Germline CDR1 and CDR2: SEHNR and FQNEAQ (reference sequence). The chain uses TRBV7-9 and TRBJ1-2; no clear D. Sequenced here: peripheral blood, sampled after recovery from COVID-19. The origin of this receptor is a human donor who had recovered from COVID-19. The CDR3 spells CASSFPGPLVGYGYTF. CDR3 nucleotide sequence: TGTGCCAGCAGCTTTCCAGGCCCCCTTGTGGGTTATGGCTACACCTTC.